One and the same sample provided the 32 T cell receptor beta chains below, sequenced in a study of T cells in Graves' hyperthyroidism and ophthalmopathy (dated by TCRdb to the late 2010s). Library preparation used multiplex PCR. Sequencing was performed on an Illumina HiSeq 2000. TCR beta CDR3 regions were amplified from RNA transcripts. A first-round RT-PCR of the TCR CDR3 used the HTBI primer set with the Qiagen OneStep RT-PCR kit. Through fastp at Q25 and MiXCR, TCRdb rebuilt clones from the public reads, retaining in-frame beta chains. Rows are combined by CDR3 protein, so each entry shows the most common genes and DNA. This sample lists 490,000 or so distinct CDR3 sequences; 22% were detected once. 49% of the sample goes to the ten largest clones. Sequencing used blood. The receptors were sampled from a woman in her sixties or seventies with Graves' ophthalmopathy.

This clonotype has just a few counts. The rearrangement links TRBV10-1 to TRBJ1-1; D not certain. Per germline, CDR1 WNHNN and CDR2 SYGVQD (reference sequence). Trimming removed 0 bases at V and 9 bases at J, with 11 bases between. This CDR3 spans 13 amino acids. The CDR3 loop is CASSESVGGKAFF. The CDR3 DNA reads as TGCGCCAGCAGTGAGTCGGTCGGAGGCAAAGCTTTCTTT.

The chain joins TRBV27 to TRBJ1-2; 10 bases are shared with TRBD1. V dropped 6 bases and J dropped 11; count of bases not matched to a gene: 6. Germline V gene data show CDR1 as MNHEY and CDR2 as SMNVEV (reference sequence). This CDR3 spans 12 amino acids. CDR3 sequence (DNA): TGTGCCAGCAGGCCGACAGGGGGCAGGTACACCTTC. Protein sequence: CASRPTGGRYTF.

This clonotype appeared a few times. This chain uses TRBV7-9 with TRBJ1-5; tentative D call: TRBD1 (6 bases). Germline lookup yields CDR1 SEHNR and CDR2 FQNEAQ (reference sequence). CDR3 size: 16 residues. The germline V and J ends were trimmed by 0 bases and 0 bases, with 9 bases remaining between them. For the CDR3, the DNA is TGTGCCAGCAGCTTAGCGGGGACACCTAGCAATCAGCCCCAGCATTTT. Encoded protein: CASSLAGTPSNQPQHF.

The genes are TRBV10-1 and TRBJ2-3; a weak D match, TRBD1 (5 bases). The CDR3 is 17 amino acids. In germline, CDR1 is WNHNN, CDR2 SYGVQD (reference sequence). V was clipped by 3 bases and J by 0 bases, with 16 bases between them. This CDR3 is CASSEVLGATSTDTQYF. CDR3 DNA: TGCGCCAGCAGTGAAGTCCTTGGGGCAACTAGCACAGATACGCAGTATTTT.

The rearrangement links TRBV15 to TRBJ1-5; no clear D gene. The V gene lost 0 bases and the J gene lost 6 bases, with 12 bases spanning the gap. The CDR3 consists of 15 residues. Germline CDR1 and CDR2: LNHNV and YYDKDF (reference sequence). The CDR3 here is CATSRENIQFQPQHF. The CDR3 nucleotides read TGTGCCACCAGCAGAGAGAATATTCAGTTTCAGCCCCAGCATTTT.

A single count supports this clonotype. The V and J genes are TRBV12-3 or TRBV12-4 and TRBJ1-1; the D is unclear. This CDR3 spans 13 amino acids. V shed 11 bases and J shed 5 bases, with 18 bases lying between them. CDR3: CADRIFVGTEAFF. Written as DNA, the CDR3 is TGTGCCGATAGGATATTCGTTGGAACTGAAGCTTTCTTT.

This clonotype was picked up a small number of times. V and J are TRBV2 and TRBJ1-2; possible D gene TRBD1, 6 bases. Per germline, CDR1 SNHLY and CDR2 FYNNEI. This CDR3 is built from 14 residues. V shed 6 bases and J shed 1 base, with 12 bases lying between them. CDR3 coding DNA: TGTGCCAGCAGCGGACAGCTTCGTAACTATGGCTACACCTTC. Translating gives CASSGQLRNYGYTF.

The chain carries TRBV28 and TRBJ2-1; D is ambiguous. This CDR3 region has 16 residues. The germline V gene encodes CDR1 MDHEN and CDR2 SYDVKM. V lost 8 bases and J lost 0, with 17 bases in between. DNA for the CDR3: TGTGCCAGCCCACCCTCTGGGTGGAGCTCCTACAATGAGCAGTTCTTC. This gives the protein CASPPSGWSSYNEQFF.

This clonotype appeared a few times. This sequence may be a read error, since a much larger clone differs from it by one base. The rearrangement links TRBV6-1 to TRBJ1-1; 8 bases fit TRBD1. There are 14 residues in the CDR3. CDR1 and CDR2 (germline): MNHNS, SASEGT. Unmatched junction bases numbered 4, after V lost 6 bases and J lost 1 base. The CDR3 sequence is CASSRDRTNTEAFF. The CDR3 DNA reads TGTGCCAGCAGCCGGGACAGGACGAACACTGAAGCTTTCTTT.

This clonotype was recorded a few times. The V gene is TRBV5-1, the J gene TRBJ2-6, with a weak D call TRBD1 (6 bases). Trimming stripped 4 bases from V and 2 bases from J, with 10 bases between. This CDR3 is built from 15 residues. Germline values: CDR1 SGHRS, CDR2 YFSETQ. The CDR3 loop is CASSPRDTGANVLTF. DNA for the CDR3: TGCGCCAGCAGCCCCCGGGACACTGGGGCCAACGTCCTGACTTTC.

This clonotype was detected only a few times. In nucleotides, the CDR3 is TGCGCCAGCAGCTCCGAGACAGGGAATGGCTACACCTTC. Translation: CASSSETGNGYTF. This rearrangement joins TRBV5-1 to TRBJ1-2, with 7 bases lining up with TRBD1. The germline V gene has CDR1 SGHRS and CDR2 YFSETQ. CDR3 length equals 13 residues. J lost 6 bases, V lost 3 bases, and 5 bases had no gene match.

This clonotype was seen a few times. The chain joins TRBV28 to TRBJ2-4; perhaps TRBD1 as D (5 bases). Trimming left V 6 bases short and J 0 bases short, with 12 bases between. The CDR3 is made up of 15 amino acids. Germline V gene data show CDR1 as MDHEN and CDR2 as SYDVKM. The DNA for the CDR3 is TGTGCCAGCAGCCGACTTGGGGCAGCCAAAAACATTCAGTACTTC. Its translation: CASSRLGAAKNIQYF.

The rearrangement uses TRBV6-1 and TRBJ2-7, with D unclear. Germline V gene data show CDR1 as MNHNS and CDR2 as SASEGT. Trimming left V 8 bases short and J 3 bases short, with 8 bases between. The CDR3 sequence is 11 residues long. CDR3 sequence reads: CASLLNYEQYF. In DNA, the CDR3 is TGTGCCAGCCTTTTGAACTACGAGCAGTACTTC.

This clonotype was counted many times. The rearrangement joins TRBV11-2 to TRBJ2-5; tentative D call: TRBD2 (6 bases). Germline lookup yields CDR1 SGHAT and CDR2 FQNNGV. This CDR3 has 15 amino acids. Trimming left V 4 bases short and J 5 bases short, with 17 bases between. This CDR3 reads CASSSGPSGGETQYF. The CDR3 DNA follows: TGTGCCAGCAGCTCGGGGCCTTCTGGAGGGGAGACCCAGTACTTC. The full variable domain, its missing parts supplied by reference TRBV11-2 and TRBJ2-5, is EAGVAQSPRYKIIEKRQSVAFWCNPISGHATLYWYQQILGQGPKLLIQFQNNGVVDDSQLPKDRFSAERLKGVDSTLKIQPAKLEDSAVYLCASSSGPSGGETQYFGPGTRLLVL.

This clonotype was counted many times. The chain links TRBV12-3 or TRBV12-4 to TRBJ1-1, with 7 bases lining up with TRBD1. V was pared by 8 bases and J by 7 bases, with 10 bases of the junction left unmatched. CDR3 length equals 13 residues. Here the CDR3 reads CASGQAPLYEAFF. For the CDR3, the DNA is TGTGCCAGCGGACAGGCCCCTCTATATGAAGCTTTCTTT.

The table lists this clonotype with a few counts. The chain combines TRBV15 with TRBJ2-1; D remains ambiguous. The germline V and J ends were trimmed by 0 bases and 11 bases, with 17 bases remaining between them. The CDR3 runs to 15 residues. Germline V gene lookup returns CDR1 LNHNV and CDR2 YYDKDF (reference sequence). DNA of the CDR3: TGTGCCACCAGCAGAGATGGAGTATTCCTGGCCCAGCAGTTCTTC. The encoded protein is CATSRDGVFLAQQFF.

There are a few counts of this clonotype. The V gene is TRBV30, the J gene TRBJ1-1; D perhaps matches TRBD1 (6 bases). The CDR3 runs to 15 residues. V lost 2 bases and J 0 bases, leaving 13 bases between the germline ends. Looked up from germline, CDR1 is GTSNPN and CDR2 is SVGIG (reference sequence). The CDR3 bases are TGTGCCTGGAGTATGCCGGGACACTTGAACACTGAAGCTTTCTTT. Its translation: CAWSMPGHLNTEAFF.

Ten or more counts support this clonotype. The rearrangement joins TRBV28 to TRBJ1-1; 8 bases agree with TRBD1. The CDR3 consists of 14 residues. CDR1 is MDHEN and CDR2 is SYDVKM in the germline V gene. After removal of 7 bases from V and 6 bases from J, the junction contained 10 bases not matched to a gene. In DNA form, the CDR3 reads TGTGCCAGCAAAACAGGGGGTTCGAGGGCTGAAGCTTTCTTT. Encoded protein: CASKTGGSRAEAFF.

CDR3 in DNA: TGTGCCAGCAAACGAAGCCCGGGACAGGGGAGACACGAGCAGTACTTC. Its translation is CASKRSPGQGRHEQYF. The chain joins TRBV12-3 or TRBV12-4 to TRBJ2-7, with 10 bases that match TRBD1. This CDR3 region has 16 residues. V shed 7 bases and J 5 bases; nucleotides not matched to a gene: 14.

The chain couples TRBV4-1 to TRBJ1-4; 8 positions agree with TRBD1. Germline values: CDR1 MGHRA, CDR2 YSYEKL. Unmatched junction bases numbered 5, after V lost 0 bases and J lost 5 bases. The CDR3 has 16 amino acids. The CDR3 reads CASSQEHRDRNEKLFF. The DNA of the CDR3 is TGCGCCAGCAGCCAAGAGCATCGGGACAGGAATGAAAAACTGTTTTTT.

The chain carries TRBV5-4 and TRBJ2-1; D possibly corresponds to TRBD2 (5 bases). This CDR3 has 16 residues. Trimming shortened V by 4 bases and J by 0 bases, and 14 bases separated the two germline ends. Germline loops: CDR1 SGHNT, CDR2 YYREEE (reference sequence). The CDR3 DNA sequence: TGTGCCAGCAGCCTTTCTGCGGGCCGCTCCTACAATGAGCAGTTCTTC. This translates into CASSLSAGRSYNEQFF.

The chain has TRBV7-2 and TRBJ2-5, with D perhaps TRBD2 (5 bases). Looked up from germline, CDR1 is SGHTA and CDR2 is FQGNSA. V was cut by 1 base and J by 3 bases, with 21 bases left in between. The CDR3 covers 18 residues. The CDR3 DNA follows: TGTGCCAGCAGCTTAGAGGTTTTAGCGTATCAAGCCGAAGAGACCCAGTACTTC. Residues: CASSLEVLAYQAEETQYF.

This clonotype has just a few counts. The chain has TRBV7-2 and TRBJ2-6; D might be TRBD1 (6 bases). Germline V gene sequence: CDR1 SGHTA, CDR2 FQGNSA. The CDR3 has 16 amino acids. Trimming stripped 8 bases from V and 0 bases from J, with 14 bases between. The DNA of the CDR3 is TGTGCCAGCCCTAGACAGGATAGCTCTGGGGCCAACGTCCTGACTTTC. Amino acids: CASPRQDSSGANVLTF.

The chain recombines TRBV7-9 with TRBJ2-3, with a weak D call TRBD1 (5 bases). V was pared by 3 bases and J by 4 bases, with 11 bases between. The CDR3 length is 14 residues. Germline V gene sequence: CDR1 SEHNR, CDR2 FQNEAQ (reference sequence). CDR3 in DNA: TGTGCCAGCAGCTTCAGCCAGGGTGCAGATACGCAGTATTTT. Protein product: CASSFSQGADTQYF.

The rearrangement joins TRBV5-5 to TRBJ2-7; no clear D. CDR3 size: 14 residues. Trimming pared 0 bases from V and 5 bases from J, leaving 12 bases between. The germline gives CDR1 SGHKS, CDR2 YYEKEE (reference sequence). In nucleotides, the CDR3 is TGTGCCAGCAGCTTGGCCACGGCAAGGGACGAGCAGTACTTC. Translation: CASSLATARDEQYF.

The V and J genes are TRBV2 and TRBJ2-3, with 7 nucleotides matching TRBD2. CDR3 length: 15 amino acids. Germline CDR1 and CDR2: SNHLY and FYNNEI. The trim removed 5 bases at V and 5 bases at J, leaving 10 bases unmatched. The CDR3 DNA reads TGTGCCAGCAGTACCCTGGGACTATTCAGAGATACGCAGTATTTT. Protein sequence: CASSTLGLFRDTQYF.

The rearrangement joins TRBV7-3 to TRBJ1-1; 9 bases line up with TRBD1. CDR3 length equals 15 residues. The junction had 5 bases not matched to a gene; V was cut back by 0 bases and J by 6 bases. CDR1 and CDR2 from the germline V gene are SGHTA and FQGTGA. The CDR3 loop is CASSLTGGTGPEAFF. CDR3 nucleotides: TGTGCCAGCAGCTTAACGGGCGGGACAGGGCCTGAAGCTTTCTTT.

The V gene is TRBV7-9, the J gene TRBJ2-3; D gene ambiguous. Germline V gene lookup returns CDR1 SEHNR and CDR2 FQNEAQ (reference sequence). V was pared by 2 bases and J by 2 bases, with 8 bases between. The CDR3 totals 14 residues. The CDR3 protein is CASSLNQITDTQYF. The CDR3 DNA sequence: TGTGCCAGCAGCTTAAACCAGATCACAGATACGCAGTATTTT. The full variable domain, its missing parts supplied by reference TRBV7-9 and TRBJ2-3, is DTGVSQNPRHKITKRGQNVTFRCDPISEHNRLYWYRQTLGQGPEFLTYFQNEAQLEKSRLLSDRFSAERPKGSFSTLEIQRTEQGDSAMYLCASSLNQITDTQYFGPGTRLTVL.

This clonotype was counted at least ten times. The chain joins TRBV3-1 to TRBJ1-2, with D perhaps TRBD1 (5 bases). CDR1 and CDR2 from the germline V gene are LGHDT and YNNKEL (reference sequence). CDR3 length: 14 residues. V was clipped by 1 base and J by 4 bases, with 10 bases between them. This CDR3 reads CASSQGGAVYGYTF. The DNA for the CDR3 is TGTGCCAGCAGCCAAGGAGGGGCGGTCTATGGCTACACCTTC.

This clonotype occurred many times. The chain recombines TRBV3-1 with TRBJ2-5, with no clear D. The CDR3 runs to 14 residues. V lost 0 bases, J lost 5 bases, and 10 bases lay in between. Looked up from germline, CDR1 is LGHDT and CDR2 is YNNKEL (reference sequence). CDR3 residues: CASSQEGGRETQYF. DNA for the CDR3: TGTGCCAGCAGCCAAGAGGGCGGTCGGGAGACCCAGTACTTC.

The chain employs TRBV7-9 and TRBJ1-4; D is uncertain. This CDR3 has 14 amino acids. Germline CDR1 is SEHNR and CDR2 is FQNEAQ (reference sequence). V dropped 6 bases and J dropped 5 bases, with 13 bases sitting between them. CDR3 sequence reads: CASSKGAGNEKLFF. The CDR3 bases are TGTGCCAGCAGTAAGGGCGCGGGGAATGAAAAACTGTTTTTT.

This clonotype showed up many times. V and J are TRBV28 and TRBJ2-5, with 7 nucleotides matching TRBD2. This CDR3 region has 15 residues. Germline CDR1 reads MDHEN; CDR2 reads SYDVKM. Trimming cost V 4 bases and J 7 bases; bases outside gene matches: 12. CDR3 sequence: CASSSPGTTGGTQYF. CDR3 nucleotides: TGTGCCAGCAGTTCCCCTGGGACTACCGGGGGGACCCAGTACTTC.